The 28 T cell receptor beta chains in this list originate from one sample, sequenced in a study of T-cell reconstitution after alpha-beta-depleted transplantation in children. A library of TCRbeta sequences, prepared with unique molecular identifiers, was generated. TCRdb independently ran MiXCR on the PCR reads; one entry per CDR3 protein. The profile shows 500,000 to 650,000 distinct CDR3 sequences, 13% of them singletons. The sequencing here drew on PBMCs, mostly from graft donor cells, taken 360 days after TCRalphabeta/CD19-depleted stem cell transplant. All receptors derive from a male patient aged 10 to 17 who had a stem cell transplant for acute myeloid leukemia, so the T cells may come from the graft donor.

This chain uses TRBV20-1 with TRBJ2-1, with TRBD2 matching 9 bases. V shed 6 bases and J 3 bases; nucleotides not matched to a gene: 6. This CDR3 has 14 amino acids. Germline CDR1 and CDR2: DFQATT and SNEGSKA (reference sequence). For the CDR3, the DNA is TGCAGTGCCCGGGGACTAGCCCTCTACAATGAGCAGTTCTTC. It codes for CSARGLALYNEQFF.

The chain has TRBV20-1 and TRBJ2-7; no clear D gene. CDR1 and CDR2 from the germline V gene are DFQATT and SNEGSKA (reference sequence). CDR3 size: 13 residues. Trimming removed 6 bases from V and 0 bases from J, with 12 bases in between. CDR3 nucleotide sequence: TGCAGTGCCCCAGCCCTCAGCTCCTACGAGCAGTACTTC. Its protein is CSAPALSSYEQYF.

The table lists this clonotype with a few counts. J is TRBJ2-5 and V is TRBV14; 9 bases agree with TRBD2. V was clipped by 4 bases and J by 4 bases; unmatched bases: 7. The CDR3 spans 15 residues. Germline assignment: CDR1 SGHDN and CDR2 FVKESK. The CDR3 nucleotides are TGTGCCAGCAGCCTAACGCCGGGACTAGCAGAGACCCAGTACTTC. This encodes CASSLTPGLAETQYF.

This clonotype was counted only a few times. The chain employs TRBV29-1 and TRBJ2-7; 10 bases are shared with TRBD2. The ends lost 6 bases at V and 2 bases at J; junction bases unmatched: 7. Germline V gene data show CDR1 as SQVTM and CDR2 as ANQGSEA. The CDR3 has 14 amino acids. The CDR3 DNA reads TGCAGCGTCGCGAGCGGGAGGGCCGCCTACGAGCAGTACTTC. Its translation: CSVASGRAAYEQYF.

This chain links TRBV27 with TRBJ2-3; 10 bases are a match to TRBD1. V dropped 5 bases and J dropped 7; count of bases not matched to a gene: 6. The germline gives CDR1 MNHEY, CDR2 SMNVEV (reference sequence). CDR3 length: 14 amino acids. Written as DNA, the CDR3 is TGTGCCAGCAGTCCCCGACAGGGGGCATATACGCAGTATTTT. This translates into CASSPRQGAYTQYF.

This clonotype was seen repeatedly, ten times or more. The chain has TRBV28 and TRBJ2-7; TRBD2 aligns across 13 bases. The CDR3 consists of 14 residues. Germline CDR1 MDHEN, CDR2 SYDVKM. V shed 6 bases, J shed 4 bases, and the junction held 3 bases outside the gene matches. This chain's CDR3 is CASRRTSGGYEQYF. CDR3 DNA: TGTGCCAGCAGAAGGACTAGCGGGGGATACGAGCAGTACTTC.

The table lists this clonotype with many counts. The CDR3 protein is CASRETGVGEQFF. Here the CDR3 DNA reads TGTGCCAGCAGAGAAACAGGGGTCGGAGAGCAGTTCTTC. The V and J genes are TRBV6-1 and TRBJ2-1, with 7 bases fitting TRBD1. The V gene end was trimmed by 6 bases and the J gene end by 10 bases; junction bases not matched to a gene: 9. Germline V gene data show CDR1 as MNHNS and CDR2 as SASEGT. This CDR3 has 13 residues.

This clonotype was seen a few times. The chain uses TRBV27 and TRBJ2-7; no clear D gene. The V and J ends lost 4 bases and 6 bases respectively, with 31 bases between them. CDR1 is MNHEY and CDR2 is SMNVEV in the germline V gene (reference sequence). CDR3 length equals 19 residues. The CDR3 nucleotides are TGTGCCAGCAGTTCCCTCTCGACTCCACTCAAAGGTCTACCGGGCGAGCAGTACTTC. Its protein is CASSSLSTPLKGLPGEQYF.

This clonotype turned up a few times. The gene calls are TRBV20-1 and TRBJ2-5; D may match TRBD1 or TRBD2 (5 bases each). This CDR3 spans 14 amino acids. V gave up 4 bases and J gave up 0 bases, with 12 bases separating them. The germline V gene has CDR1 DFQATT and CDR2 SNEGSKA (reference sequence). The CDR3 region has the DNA TGCAGTGCTACGAGGGGACCAAACCAAGAGACCCAGTACTTC. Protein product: CSATRGPNQETQYF.

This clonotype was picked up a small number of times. The CDR3 region has the DNA TGTGCCAGCAGCCCCCGGGCGGTGGTTACCTACGAGCAGTACTTC. Translated, it gives CASSPRAVVTYEQYF. The rearrangement uses TRBV7-8 and TRBJ2-7, with no clear D. CDR1 and CDR2 from the germline V gene are SGHVS and FQNEAQ. There are 15 residues in the CDR3. V was clipped by 5 bases and J by 2 bases, with 16 bases between them.

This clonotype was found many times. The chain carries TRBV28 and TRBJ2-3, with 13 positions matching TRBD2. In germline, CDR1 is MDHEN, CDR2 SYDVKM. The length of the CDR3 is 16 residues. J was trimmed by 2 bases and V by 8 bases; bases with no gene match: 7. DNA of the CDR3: TGTGCCAGCGGGGAGACTAGCGGGAGGCCCACAGATACGCAGTATTTT. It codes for CASGETSGRPTDTQYF.

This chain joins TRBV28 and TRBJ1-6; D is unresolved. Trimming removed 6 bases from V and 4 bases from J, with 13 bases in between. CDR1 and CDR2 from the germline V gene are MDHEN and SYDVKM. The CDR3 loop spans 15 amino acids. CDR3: CASSYPSGYNSPLHF. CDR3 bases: TGTGCCAGCAGCTATCCGTCGGGTTATAATTCACCCCTCCACTTT.

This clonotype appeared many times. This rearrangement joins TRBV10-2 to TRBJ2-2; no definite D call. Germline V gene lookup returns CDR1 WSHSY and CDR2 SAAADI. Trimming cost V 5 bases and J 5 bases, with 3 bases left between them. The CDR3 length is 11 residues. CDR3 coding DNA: TGCGCCAGCAGTTCAACCGGGGAGCTGTTTTTT. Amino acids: CASSSTGELFF.

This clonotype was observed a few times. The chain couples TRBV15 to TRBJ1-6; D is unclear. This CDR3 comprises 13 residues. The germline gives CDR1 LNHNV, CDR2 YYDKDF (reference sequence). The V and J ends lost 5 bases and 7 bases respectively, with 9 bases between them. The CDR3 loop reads CATSWGTNSPLHF. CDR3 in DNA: TGTGCCACCAGCTGGGGAACAAATTCACCCCTCCACTTT.

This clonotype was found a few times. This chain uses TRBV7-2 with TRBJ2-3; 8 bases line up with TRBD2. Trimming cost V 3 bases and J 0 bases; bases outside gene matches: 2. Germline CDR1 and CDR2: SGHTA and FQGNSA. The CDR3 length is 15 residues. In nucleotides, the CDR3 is TGTGCCAGCAGCTTCGCGGGAGGAAGCACAGATACGCAGTATTTT. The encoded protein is CASSFAGGSTDTQYF. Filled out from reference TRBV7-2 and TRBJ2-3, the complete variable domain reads GAGVSQSPSNKVTEKGKDVELRCDPISGHTALYWYRQSLGQGLEFLIYFQGNSAPDKSGLPSDRFSAERTGGSVSTLTIQRTQQEDSAVYLCASSFAGGSTDTQYFGPGTRLTVL.

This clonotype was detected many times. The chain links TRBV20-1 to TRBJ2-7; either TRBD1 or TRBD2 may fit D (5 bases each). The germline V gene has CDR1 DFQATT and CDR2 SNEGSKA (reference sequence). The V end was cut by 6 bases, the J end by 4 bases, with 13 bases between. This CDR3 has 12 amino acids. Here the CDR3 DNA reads TGCAGTGCGGGACGGGCCAGATACGAGCAGTACTTC. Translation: CSAGRARYEQYF.

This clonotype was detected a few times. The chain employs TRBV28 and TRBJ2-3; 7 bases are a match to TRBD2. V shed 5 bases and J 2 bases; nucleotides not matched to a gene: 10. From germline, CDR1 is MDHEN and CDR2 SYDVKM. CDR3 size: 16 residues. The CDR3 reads CASSRLGGADTDTQYF. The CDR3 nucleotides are TGTGCCAGCAGTCGACTGGGAGGGGCCGACACAGATACGCAGTATTTT.

CDR3 nucleotides: TGCAGCGTTGCCCAAAGTAGCGGGAGGGAGTCAGATACGCAGTATTTT. It encodes CSVAQSSGRESDTQYF. V and J are TRBV29-1 and TRBJ2-3; 11 positions match TRBD2. The germline CDR1 and CDR2 sequences are SQVTM and ANQGSEA. V gave up 4 bases and J gave up 4 bases; unmatched junction bases: 10. The CDR3 length is 16 residues.

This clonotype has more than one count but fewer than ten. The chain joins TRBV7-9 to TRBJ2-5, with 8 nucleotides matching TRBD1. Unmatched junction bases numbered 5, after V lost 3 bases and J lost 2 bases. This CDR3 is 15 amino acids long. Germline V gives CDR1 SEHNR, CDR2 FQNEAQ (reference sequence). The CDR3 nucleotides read TGTGCCAGCAGCTTCTGGACAGGGACGCAAGAGACCCAGTACTTC. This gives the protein CASSFWTGTQETQYF.

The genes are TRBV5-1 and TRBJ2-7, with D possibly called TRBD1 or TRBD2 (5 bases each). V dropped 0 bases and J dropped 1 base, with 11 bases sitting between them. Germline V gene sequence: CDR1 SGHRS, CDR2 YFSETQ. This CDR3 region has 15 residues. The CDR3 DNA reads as TGCGCCAGCAGCTTGGGGGCGTGGGGGTCCTACGAGCAGTACTTC. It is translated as CASSLGAWGSYEQYF.

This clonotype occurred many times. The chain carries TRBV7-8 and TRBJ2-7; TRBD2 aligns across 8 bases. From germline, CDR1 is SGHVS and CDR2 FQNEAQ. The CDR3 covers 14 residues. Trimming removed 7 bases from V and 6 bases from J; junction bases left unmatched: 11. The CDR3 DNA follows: TGTGCCAGCACCGGAGGTTCGGGAGGGCGCGAGCAGTACTTC. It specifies CASTGGSGGREQYF.

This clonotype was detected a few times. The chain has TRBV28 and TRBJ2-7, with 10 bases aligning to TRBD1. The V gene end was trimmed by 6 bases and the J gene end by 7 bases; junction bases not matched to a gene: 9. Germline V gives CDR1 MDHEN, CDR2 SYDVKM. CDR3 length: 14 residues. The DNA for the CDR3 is TGTGCCAGCAGCCCATGGACAGGGGGATCTGAGCAGTACTTC. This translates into CASSPWTGGSEQYF.

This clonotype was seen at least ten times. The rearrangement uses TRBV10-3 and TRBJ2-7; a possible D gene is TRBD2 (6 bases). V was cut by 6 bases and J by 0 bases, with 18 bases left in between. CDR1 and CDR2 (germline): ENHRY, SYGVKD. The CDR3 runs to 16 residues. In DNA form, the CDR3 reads TGTGCCATCAGCGCGCCAGCGGGCGGGTCCTCCTACGAGCAGTACTTC. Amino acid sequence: CAISAPAGGSSYEQYF.

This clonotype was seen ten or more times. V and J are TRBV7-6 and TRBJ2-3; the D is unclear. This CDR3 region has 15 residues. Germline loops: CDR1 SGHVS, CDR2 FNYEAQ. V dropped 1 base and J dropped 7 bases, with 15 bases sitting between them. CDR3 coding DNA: TGTGCCAGCAGCTTAGTCTTCGATTCTACCAATACGCAGTATTTT. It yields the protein CASSLVFDSTNTQYF. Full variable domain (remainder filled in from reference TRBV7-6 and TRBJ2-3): GAGVSQSPRYKVTKRGQDVALRCDPISGHVSLYWYRQALGQGPEFLTYFNYEAQQDKSGLPNDRFSAERPEGSISTLTIQRTEQRDSAMYRCASSLVFDSTNTQYFGPGTRLTVL.

The DNA for the CDR3 is TGTGCCAGCAGCTTAGTTATGGTCGGGGAGCTGTTTTTT. Translation: CASSLVMVGELFF. The gene calls are TRBV7-2 and TRBJ2-2; no definite D call. The CDR3 is 13 amino acids. Germline CDR1 reads SGHTA; CDR2 reads FQGNSA. Trimming left V 1 base short and J 7 bases short, with 7 bases between.

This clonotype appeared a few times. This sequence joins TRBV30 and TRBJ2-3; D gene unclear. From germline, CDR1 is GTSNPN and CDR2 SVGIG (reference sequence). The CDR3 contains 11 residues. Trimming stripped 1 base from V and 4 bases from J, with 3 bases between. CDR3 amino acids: CAWSDSDTQYF. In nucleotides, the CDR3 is TGTGCCTGGAGTGACTCAGATACGCAGTATTTT.

CDR3 sequence: CASSFIAGTGELFF. The CDR3 coding sequence is TGTGCCAGCAGTTTCATAGCGGGCACCGGGGAGCTGTTTTTT. This sequence joins TRBV27 and TRBJ2-2, with TRBD2 matching over 7 bases. Germline V gene lookup returns CDR1 MNHEY and CDR2 SMNVEV (reference sequence). The CDR3 is 14 residues long. J gave up 4 bases and V 3 bases, and 2 bases lay outside the gene matches.

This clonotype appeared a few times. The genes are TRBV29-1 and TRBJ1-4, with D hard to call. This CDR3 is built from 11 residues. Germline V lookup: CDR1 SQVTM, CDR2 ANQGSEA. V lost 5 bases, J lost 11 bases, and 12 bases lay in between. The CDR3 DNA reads TGCAGCGTTTACTCATCCGGGAAACTGTTTTTT. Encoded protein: CSVYSSGKLFF.